This T cell receptor beta chain derives from a study of technical replicates of blood from a handful of donors. Profiled with immunoSEQ multiplex PCR; TCRdb holds only in-frame clones, not every one. Among around 84,000 clones listed, more than 90% were seen once. V lost 2 bases to trimming and J lost 4 bases; unmatched junction nucleotides: 12. Germline assignment: CDR1 KGHSH and CDR2 LQKENI. CDR3 length: 17 amino acids. The rearrangement joins TRBV18 to TRBJ2-7; 9 bases are shared with TRBD2. The sequence was collected from a human donor in good health. The material sequenced was T cells isolated from PBMCs. The CDR3 loop is CASSPGIAGAGRYEQYF. The CDR3, as DNA: TGTGCCAGCTCACCAGGAATAGCGGGAGCAGGAAGGTACGAGCAGTACTTC.